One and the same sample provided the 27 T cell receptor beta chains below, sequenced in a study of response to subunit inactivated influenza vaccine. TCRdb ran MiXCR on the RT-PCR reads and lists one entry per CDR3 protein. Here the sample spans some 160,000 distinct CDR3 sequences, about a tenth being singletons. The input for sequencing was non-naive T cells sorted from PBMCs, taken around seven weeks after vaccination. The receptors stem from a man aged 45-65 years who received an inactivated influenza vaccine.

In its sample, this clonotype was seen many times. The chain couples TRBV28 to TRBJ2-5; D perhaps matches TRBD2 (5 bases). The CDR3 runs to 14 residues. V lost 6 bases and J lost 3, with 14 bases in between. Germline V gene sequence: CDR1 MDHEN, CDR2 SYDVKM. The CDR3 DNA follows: TGTGCCAGCAGCTCCGCGGACTTGAAAGAGACCCAGTACTTC. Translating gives CASSSADLKETQYF.

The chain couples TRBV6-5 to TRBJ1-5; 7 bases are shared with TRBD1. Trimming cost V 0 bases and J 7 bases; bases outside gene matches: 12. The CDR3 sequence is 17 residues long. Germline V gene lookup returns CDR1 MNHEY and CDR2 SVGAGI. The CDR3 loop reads CASSYSPSQGTDQPQHF. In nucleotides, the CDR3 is TGTGCCAGCAGTTACTCTCCTTCACAGGGGACGGACCAGCCCCAGCATTTT.

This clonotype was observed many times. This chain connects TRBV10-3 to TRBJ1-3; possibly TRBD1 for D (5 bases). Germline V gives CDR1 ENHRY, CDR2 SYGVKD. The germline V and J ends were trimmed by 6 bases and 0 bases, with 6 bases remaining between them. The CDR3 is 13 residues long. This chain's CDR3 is CAIRDNSGNTIYF. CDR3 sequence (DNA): TGTGCCATCAGGGACAACTCTGGAAACACCATATATTTT.

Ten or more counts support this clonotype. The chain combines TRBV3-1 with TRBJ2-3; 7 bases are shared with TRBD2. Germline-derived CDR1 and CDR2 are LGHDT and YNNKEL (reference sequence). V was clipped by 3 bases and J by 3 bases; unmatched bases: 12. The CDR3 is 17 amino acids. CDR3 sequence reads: CASSHGGGAISTDTQYF. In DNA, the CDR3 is TGTGCCAGCAGCCACGGCGGGGGAGCGATTTCGACAGATACGCAGTATTTT.

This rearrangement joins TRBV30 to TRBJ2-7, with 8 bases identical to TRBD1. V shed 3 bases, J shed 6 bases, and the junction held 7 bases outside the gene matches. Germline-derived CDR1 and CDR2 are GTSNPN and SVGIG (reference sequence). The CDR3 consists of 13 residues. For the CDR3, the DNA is TGTGCCTGGAGAACCTTTACAGGGGGCGAGCAGTACTTC. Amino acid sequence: CAWRTFTGGEQYF.

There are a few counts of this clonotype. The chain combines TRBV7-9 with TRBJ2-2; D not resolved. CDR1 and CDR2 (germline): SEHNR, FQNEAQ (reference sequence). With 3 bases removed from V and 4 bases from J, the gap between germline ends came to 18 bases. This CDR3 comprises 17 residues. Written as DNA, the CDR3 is TGTGCCAGCAGCTTCTCCGGCACCCTCTCGGGCACCGGGGAGCTGTTTTTT. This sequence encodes CASSFSGTLSGTGELFF.

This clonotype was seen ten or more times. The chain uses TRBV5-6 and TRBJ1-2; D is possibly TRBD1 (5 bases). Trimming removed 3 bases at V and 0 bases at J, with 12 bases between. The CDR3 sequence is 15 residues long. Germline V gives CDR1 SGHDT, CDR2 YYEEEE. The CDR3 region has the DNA TGTGCCAGCAGCTCGGCGGGGGGACCTAACTATGGCTACACCTTC. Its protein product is CASSSAGGPNYGYTF.

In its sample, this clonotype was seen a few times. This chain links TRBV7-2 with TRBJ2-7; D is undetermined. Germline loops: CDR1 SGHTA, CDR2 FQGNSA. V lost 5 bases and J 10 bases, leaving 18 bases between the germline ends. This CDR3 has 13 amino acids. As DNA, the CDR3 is TGTGCCAGCAGCCGAGCCGGCGGCCTGGGCCAGTACTTC. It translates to CASSRAGGLGQYF.

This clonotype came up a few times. In nucleotides, the CDR3 is TGCAGTGCGACTGGACTAGCGGGAGTCGAGCAGTACTTC. Its translation is CSATGLAGVEQYF. The genes are TRBV20-1 and TRBJ2-7, with TRBD2 matching over 13 bases. The germline V gene has CDR1 DFQATT and CDR2 SNEGSKA (reference sequence). The length of the CDR3 is 13 residues. Unmatched junction bases numbered 5, after V lost 6 bases and J lost 6 bases.

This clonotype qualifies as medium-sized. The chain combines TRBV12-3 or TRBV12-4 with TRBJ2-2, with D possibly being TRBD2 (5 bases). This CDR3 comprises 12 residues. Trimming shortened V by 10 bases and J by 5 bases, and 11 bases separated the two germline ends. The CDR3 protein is CATRGLTGELFF. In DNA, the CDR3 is TGTGCCACTCGGGGTTTAACCGGGGAGCTGTTTTTT.

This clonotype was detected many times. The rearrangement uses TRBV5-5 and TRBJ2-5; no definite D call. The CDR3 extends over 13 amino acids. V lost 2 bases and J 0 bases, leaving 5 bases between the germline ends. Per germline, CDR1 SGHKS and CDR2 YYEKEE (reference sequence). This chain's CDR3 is CASSFGYQETQYF. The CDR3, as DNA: TGTGCCAGCAGCTTTGGGTACCAAGAGACCCAGTACTTC. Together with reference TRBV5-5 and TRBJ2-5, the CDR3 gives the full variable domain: DAGVTQSPTHLIKTRGQQVTLRCSPISGHKSVSWYQQVLGQGPQFIFQYYEKEERGRGNFPDRFSARQFPNYSSELNVNALLLGDSALYLCASSFGYQETQYFGPGTRLLVL.

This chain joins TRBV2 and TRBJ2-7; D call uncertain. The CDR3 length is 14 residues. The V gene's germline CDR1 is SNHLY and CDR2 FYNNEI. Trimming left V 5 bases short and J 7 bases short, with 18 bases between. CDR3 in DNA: TGTGCCAGCAGTAAGGAAGGAAGGGCTCGGGAGCAGTACTTC. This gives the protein CASSKEGRAREQYF.

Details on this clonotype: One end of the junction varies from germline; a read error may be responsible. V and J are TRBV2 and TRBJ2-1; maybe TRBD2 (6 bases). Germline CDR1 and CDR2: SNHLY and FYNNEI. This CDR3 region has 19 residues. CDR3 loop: CACSFRGLPTFSSYNEQFF. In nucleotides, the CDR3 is TGTGCCTGCAGTTTCCGGGGACTGCCCACCTTTAGCTCCTACAATGAGCAGTTCTTC.

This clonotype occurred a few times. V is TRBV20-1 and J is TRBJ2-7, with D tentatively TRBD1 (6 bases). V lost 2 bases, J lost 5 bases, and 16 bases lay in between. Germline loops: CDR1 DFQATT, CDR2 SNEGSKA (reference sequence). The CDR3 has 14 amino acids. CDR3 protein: CSARPHRETHEQYF. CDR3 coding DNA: TGCAGTGCTAGACCCCACAGGGAAACCCACGAGCAGTACTTC.

For the CDR3, the DNA is TGTGCCAGTAGGACAGGGGAGTTGCAGTATTTT. Its protein is CASRTGELQYF. The V call is TRBV19, the J call TRBJ2-3, with TRBD1 identical over 8 bases. J lost 11 bases, V lost 6 bases, and 4 bases had no gene match. The CDR3 runs to 11 residues. Germline-derived CDR1 and CDR2 are LNHDA and SQIVND (reference sequence).

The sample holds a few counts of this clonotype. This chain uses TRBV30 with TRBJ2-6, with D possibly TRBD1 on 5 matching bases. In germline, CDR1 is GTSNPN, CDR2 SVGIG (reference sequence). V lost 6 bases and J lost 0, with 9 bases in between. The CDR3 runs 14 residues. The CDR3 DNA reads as TGTGCCTGTGGACACTCCTCTGGGGCCAACGTCCTGACTTTC. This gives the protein CACGHSSGANVLTF.

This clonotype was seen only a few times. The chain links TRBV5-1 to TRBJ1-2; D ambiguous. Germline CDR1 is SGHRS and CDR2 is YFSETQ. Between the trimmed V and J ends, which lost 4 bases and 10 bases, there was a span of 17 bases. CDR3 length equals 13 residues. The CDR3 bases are TGCGCCAGCAGCAAGAATCAGGACGGATCCTACACCTTC. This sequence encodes CASSKNQDGSYTF.

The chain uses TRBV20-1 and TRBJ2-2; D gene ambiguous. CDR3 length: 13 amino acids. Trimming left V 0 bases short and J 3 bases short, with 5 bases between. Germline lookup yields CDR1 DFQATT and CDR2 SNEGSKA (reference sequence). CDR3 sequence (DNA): TGCAGTGCTAGAGATTCAGACACCGGGGAGCTGTTTTTT. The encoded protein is CSARDSDTGELFF.

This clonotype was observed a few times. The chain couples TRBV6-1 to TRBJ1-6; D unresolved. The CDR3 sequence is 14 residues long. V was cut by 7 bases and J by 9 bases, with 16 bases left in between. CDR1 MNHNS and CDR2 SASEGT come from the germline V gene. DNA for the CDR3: TGTGCCAGCAAAGTTGGGTTCGGGCGTTCACCCCTCCACTTT. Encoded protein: CASKVGFGRSPLHF.

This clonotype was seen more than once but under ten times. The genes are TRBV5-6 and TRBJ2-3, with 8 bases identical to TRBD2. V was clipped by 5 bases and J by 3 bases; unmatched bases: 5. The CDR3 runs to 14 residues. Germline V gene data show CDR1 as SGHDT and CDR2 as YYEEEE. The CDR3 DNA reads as TGTGCCAGCAGTTACAGCGGGGGTACAGATACGCAGTATTTT. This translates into CASSYSGGTDTQYF.

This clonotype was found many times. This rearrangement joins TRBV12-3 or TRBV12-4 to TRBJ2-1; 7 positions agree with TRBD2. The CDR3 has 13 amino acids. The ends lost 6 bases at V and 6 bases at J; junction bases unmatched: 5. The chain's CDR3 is CASRYREGNEQFF. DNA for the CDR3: TGTGCCAGCAGATATAGGGAGGGCAATGAGCAGTTCTTC.

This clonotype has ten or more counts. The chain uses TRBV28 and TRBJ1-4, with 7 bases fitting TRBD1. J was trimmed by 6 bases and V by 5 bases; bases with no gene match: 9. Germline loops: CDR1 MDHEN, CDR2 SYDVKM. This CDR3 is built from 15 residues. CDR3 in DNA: TGTGCCAGCAGTCTACTCACAGGGGATCATGAAAAACTGTTTTTT. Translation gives CASSLLTGDHEKLFF.

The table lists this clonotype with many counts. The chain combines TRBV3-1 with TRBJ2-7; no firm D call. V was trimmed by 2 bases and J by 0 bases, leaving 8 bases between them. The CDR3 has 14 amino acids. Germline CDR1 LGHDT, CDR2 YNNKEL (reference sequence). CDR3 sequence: CASSQQLSSYEQYF. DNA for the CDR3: TGTGCCAGCAGCCAACAGTTGAGCTCCTACGAGCAGTACTTC.

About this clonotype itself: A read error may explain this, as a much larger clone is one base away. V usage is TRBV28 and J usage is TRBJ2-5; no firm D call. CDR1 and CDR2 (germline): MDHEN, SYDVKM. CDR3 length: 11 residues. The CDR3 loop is CASSVWETQYF. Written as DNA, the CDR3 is TGTGCCAGCAGTGTATGGGAGACCCAGTACTTC. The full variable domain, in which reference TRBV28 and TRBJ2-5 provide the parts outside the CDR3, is DVKVTQSSRYLVKRTGEKVFLECVQDMDHENMFWYRQDPGLGLRLIYFSYDVKMKEKGDIPEGYSVSREKKERFSLILESASTNQTSMYLCASSVWETQYFGPGTRLLVL.

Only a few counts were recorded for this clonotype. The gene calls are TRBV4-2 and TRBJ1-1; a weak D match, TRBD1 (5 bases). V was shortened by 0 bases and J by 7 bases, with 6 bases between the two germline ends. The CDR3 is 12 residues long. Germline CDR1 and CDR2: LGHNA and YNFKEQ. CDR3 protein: CASSQEGLEAFF. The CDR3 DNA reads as TGTGCCAGCAGCCAAGAGGGACTTGAAGCTTTCTTT.

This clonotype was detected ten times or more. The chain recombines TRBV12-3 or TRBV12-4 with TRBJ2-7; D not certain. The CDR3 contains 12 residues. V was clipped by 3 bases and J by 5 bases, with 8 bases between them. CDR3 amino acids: CASSFAPHEQYF. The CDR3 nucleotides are TGTGCCAGCAGTTTCGCCCCGCACGAGCAGTACTTC.

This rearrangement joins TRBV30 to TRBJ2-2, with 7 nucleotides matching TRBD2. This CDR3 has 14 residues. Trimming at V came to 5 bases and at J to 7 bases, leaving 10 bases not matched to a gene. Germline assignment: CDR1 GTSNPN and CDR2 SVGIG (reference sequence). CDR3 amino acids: CAWDRLAGNGELFF. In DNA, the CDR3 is TGTGCCTGGGACAGACTAGCCGGGAACGGGGAGCTGTTTTTT.